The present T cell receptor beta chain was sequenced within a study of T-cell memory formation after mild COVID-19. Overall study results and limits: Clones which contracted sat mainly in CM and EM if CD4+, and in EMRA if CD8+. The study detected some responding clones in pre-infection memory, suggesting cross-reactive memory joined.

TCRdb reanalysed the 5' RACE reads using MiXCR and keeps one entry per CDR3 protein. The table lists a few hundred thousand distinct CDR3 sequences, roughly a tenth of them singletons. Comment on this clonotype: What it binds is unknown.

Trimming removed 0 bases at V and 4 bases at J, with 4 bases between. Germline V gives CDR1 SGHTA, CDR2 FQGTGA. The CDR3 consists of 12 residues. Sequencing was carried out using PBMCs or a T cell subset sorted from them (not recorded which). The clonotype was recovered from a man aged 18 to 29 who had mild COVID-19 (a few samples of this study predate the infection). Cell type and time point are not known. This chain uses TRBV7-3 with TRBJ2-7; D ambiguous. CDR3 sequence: CASSLTGYEQYV. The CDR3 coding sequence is TGTGCCAGCAGCTTAACTGGGTACGAGCAGTACGTC.